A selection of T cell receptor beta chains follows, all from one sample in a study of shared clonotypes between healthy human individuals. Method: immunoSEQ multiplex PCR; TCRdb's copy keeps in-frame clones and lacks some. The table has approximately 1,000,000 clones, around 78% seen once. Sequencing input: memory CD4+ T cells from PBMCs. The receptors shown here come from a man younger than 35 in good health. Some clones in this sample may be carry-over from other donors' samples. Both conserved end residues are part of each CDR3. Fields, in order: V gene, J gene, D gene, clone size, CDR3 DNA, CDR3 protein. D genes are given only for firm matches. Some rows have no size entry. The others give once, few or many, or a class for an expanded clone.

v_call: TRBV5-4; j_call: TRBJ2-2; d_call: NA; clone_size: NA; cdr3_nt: TGTGCCAGCAACACTCTACTAGGGACGGACACGAACACCGGGGAGCTGTTTTTT; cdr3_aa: CASNTLLGTDTNTGELFF
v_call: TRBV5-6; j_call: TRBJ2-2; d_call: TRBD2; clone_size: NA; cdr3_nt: TGTGCCAGCAGCACCGAGCGGGAGAAGGCCGGGGAGCTGTTTTTT; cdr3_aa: CASSTEREKAGELFF
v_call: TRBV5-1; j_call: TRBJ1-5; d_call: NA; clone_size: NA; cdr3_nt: TGCGCCAGCAGCACCGGCAATCAGCCCCAGCATTTT; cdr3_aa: CASSTGNQPQHF
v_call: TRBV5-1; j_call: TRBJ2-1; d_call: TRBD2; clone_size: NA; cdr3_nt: TGCGCCAGCAGCGCGGGACTAGCGGGAGGGCCCTCGGATAATGAGCAGTTCTTC; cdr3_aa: CASSAGLAGGPSDNEQFF
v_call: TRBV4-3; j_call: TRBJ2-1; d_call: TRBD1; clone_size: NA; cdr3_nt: TGCGCCAGCAGCCAAGATAGGGGGACAGGGGGGCGAGATGAGCAGTTCTTC; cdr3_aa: CASSQDRGTGGRDEQFF
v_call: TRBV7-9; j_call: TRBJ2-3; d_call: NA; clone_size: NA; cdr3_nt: TGTGCCAGCAGCTGGGGTAGGGATACGCAGTATTTT; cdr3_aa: CASSWGRDTQYF
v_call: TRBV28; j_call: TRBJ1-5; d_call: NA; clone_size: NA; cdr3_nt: TGTGCCAGCCAGCGCCGTAATATTTCGCCCCAGCATTTT; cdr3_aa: CASQRRNISPQHF
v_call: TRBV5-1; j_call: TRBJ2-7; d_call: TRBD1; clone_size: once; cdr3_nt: TGCGCCAGCAGCTCCGGGACAGTCTATTACGAGCAGTACTTC; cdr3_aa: CASSSGTVYYEQYF
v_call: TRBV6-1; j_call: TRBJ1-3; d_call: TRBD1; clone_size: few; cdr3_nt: TGTGCCAGCAGCCTGGAACAGGGGGCAAACACCATATATTTT; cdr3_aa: CASSLEQGANTIYF
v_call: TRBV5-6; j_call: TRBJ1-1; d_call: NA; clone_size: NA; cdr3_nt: TGTGCCAGCAGCTTGGTAGGGACAGAAGCTTTCTTT; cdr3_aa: CASSLVGTEAFF
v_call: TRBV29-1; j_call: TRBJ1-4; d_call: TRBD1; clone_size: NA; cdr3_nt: TGCAGCGGACGAACCACCGGGACAGACGAAAAACTGTTTTTT; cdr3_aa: CSGRTTGTDEKLFF
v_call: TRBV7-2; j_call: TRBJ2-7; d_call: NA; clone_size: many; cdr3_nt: TGTGCCAGCAGCTTAGCGTCCGCCTCCTACGAGCAGTACTTC; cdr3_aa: CASSLASASYEQYF
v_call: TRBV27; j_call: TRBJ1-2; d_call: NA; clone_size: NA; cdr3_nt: TGTGCCAGCAGTCCAGGGCGAGCTAACTATGGCTACACCTTC; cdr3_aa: CASSPGRANYGYTF
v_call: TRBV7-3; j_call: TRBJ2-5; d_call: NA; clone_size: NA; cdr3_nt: TGTGCCAGCAGCTTAACCCGCGAGGAGACCCAGTACTTC; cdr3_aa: CASSLTREETQYF
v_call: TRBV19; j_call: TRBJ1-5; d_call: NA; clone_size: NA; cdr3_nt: TGTGCCAGTAGTATTGGAGACAGATACAATCAGCCCCAGCATTTT; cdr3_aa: CASSIGDRYNQPQHF
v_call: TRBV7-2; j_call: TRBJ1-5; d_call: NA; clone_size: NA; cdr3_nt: TGTGCCAGCAGCTTCTATTCAAGGGGGAGAGGGGATCAGCCCCAGCATTTT; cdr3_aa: CASSFYSRGRGDQPQHF
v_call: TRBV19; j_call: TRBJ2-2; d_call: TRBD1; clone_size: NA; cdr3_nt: TGTGCCAGTAGTGCGCCGGGACAGAGAACCGGGGAGCTGTTTTTT; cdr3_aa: CASSAPGQRTGELFF
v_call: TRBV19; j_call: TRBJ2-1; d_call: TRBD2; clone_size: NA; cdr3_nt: TGTGCCAGTAGTATGGACAATGGGGGACTAGCGGGGAGCGGGGTCAATGAGCAGTTCTTC; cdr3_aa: CASSMDNGGLAGSGVNEQFF
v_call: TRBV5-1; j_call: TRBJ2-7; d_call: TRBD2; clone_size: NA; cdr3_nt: TGCGCCAGCAGCTTGGCCGTCCTAGCGGGAAGTTCGGGCGAGCAGTACTTC; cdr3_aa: CASSLAVLAGSSGEQYF
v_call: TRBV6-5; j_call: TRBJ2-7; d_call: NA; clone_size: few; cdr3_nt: TGTGCCAGCAGCCCTGTTTGGGCGTCATCCTACGAGCAGTACTTC; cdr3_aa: CASSPVWASSYEQYF
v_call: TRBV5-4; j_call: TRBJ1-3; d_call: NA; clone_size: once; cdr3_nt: TGTGCCAGCAGCTTGGGGGGTCGTGGAAACACCATATATTTT; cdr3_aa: CASSLGGRGNTIYF
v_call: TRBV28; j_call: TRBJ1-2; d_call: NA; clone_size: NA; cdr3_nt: TGTGCCAGCAGTTTCCTGGGGTCCGGGCATTACTATGGCTACACCTTC; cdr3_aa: CASSFLGSGHYYGYTF
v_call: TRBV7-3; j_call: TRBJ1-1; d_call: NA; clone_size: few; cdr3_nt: TGTGCCAGCAGCTTCGGCGGACTGGGGGCTGAAGCTTTCTTT; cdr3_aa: CASSFGGLGAEAFF
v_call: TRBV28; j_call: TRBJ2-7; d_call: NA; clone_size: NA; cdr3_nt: TGTGCCAGCAGTGGACAGAGGGAGCAGTACTTC; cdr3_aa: CASSGQREQYF